These T cell receptor beta chains were read from a single sample in a study of blood T cells in healthy people across ages. TCRdb re-called the 5' RACE reads through MiXCR, storing one row per CDR3 protein. The repertoire has fewer than 900,000 distinct CDR3 sequences, about 42% of them found once; the top ten carry 20% to 25%. Sequencing input: blood. The receptors shown here come from a woman aged 55-69 years in good health. CDR3s include the opening cysteine and the closing phenylalanine or tryptophan. A D gene is named only where the DNA matches it firmly. Size values are once, few and many counts, or a class for expanded clones, and some rows have none.

v_gene	abundance	j_gene	d_gene	CDR3aa	CDR3nt
TRBV3-1	few	TRBJ1-1	-	CASSHEGTSAEAFF	TGTGCCAGCAGCCACGAAGGGACATCTGCTGAAGCTTTCTTT
TRBV4-3	few	TRBJ1-4	-	CASSQGWRQTNEKLFF	TGCGCCAGCAGCCAAGGTTGGAGGCAAACTAATGAAAAACTGTTTTTT
TRBV11-2	-	TRBJ2-1	-	CASSLTMGSTYNEQFF	TGTGCCAGCAGCTTAACCATGGGGAGCACCTACAATGAGCAGTTCTTC
TRBV3-1	few	TRBJ2-3	TRBD2	CASSPSWREGVTDTQYF	TGTGCCAGCAGCCCGTCTTGGCGGGAGGGCGTAACAGATACGCAGTATTTT
TRBV6-5	-	TRBJ1-6	TRBD1	CASSYAGIGQGGHSPLHF	TGTGCCAGCAGTTACGCCGGGATAGGACAGGGAGGGCATTCACCCCTCCACTTT
TRBV7-8	-	TRBJ2-1	TRBD2	CASSLPGLAGGLYNEQFF	TGTGCCAGCAGCTTACCGGGACTAGCGGGGGGTCTGTACAATGAGCAGTTCTTC
TRBV5-1	-	TRBJ2-3	-	CASVEEAGTDTQYF	TGCGCCAGCGTCGAAGAGGCGGGCACAGATACGCAGTATTTT
TRBV7-9	few	TRBJ2-1	-	CASSLYSGGYNEQFF	TGTGCCAGCAGCTTATATAGTGGTGGGTACAATGAGCAGTTCTTC
TRBV6-6	few	TRBJ2-2	TRBD1	CASSGTGVSGELFF	TGTGCCAGCAGTGGCACAGGGGTTAGCGGGGAGCTGTTTTTT
TRBV12-3/TRBV12-4	-	TRBJ1-6	-	CASSFLGNSPLHF	TGTGCCAGCAGTTTTCTTGGGAATTCACCCCTCCACTTT
TRBV3-1	once	TRBJ2-5	TRBD1	CASSHGEDRGLALGETQYF	TGTGCCAGCAGCCACGGCGAGGACAGGGGGCTTGCATTGGGAGAGACCCAGTACTTC
TRBV6-2/TRBV6-3	-	TRBJ2-3	-	CASRSPGFYDTQYF	TGTGCCAGCAGAAGCCCAGGGTTTTATGATACGCAGTATTTT
TRBV24-1	once	TRBJ2-7	-	CATIPASPLSYEQYF	TGTGCCACCATCCCTGCCAGCCCCCTCTCCTACGAGCAGTACTTC
TRBV20-1	-	TRBJ1-5	TRBD1	CSARVRTGWDQPQHF	TGCAGTGCTAGAGTTCGGACAGGGTGGGATCAGCCCCAGCATTTT
TRBV7-7	few	TRBJ2-5	-	CASSFSQGTKTQYF	TGTGCTAGCAGCTTTTCCCAGGGAACGAAGACCCAGTACTTC
TRBV13	-	TRBJ2-3	TRBD1	CASSSLSGTGDTQYF	TGTGCCAGCAGCTCCCTCTCCGGGACAGGAGATACGCAGTATTTT
TRBV2	-	TRBJ2-7	-	CASSVEGGLYEQYF	TGTGCCAGCAGTGTGGAAGGGGGGCTCTACGAGCAGTACTTC
TRBV20-1	many	TRBJ2-7	-	CSAYRSYEQYF	TGCAGTGCTTACAGATCCTACGAGCAGTACTTC
TRBV6-2/TRBV6-3	few	TRBJ2-1	TRBD2	CASSQQRDAYNEQFF	TGTGCCAGCAGCCAGCAGCGGGATGCCTACAATGAGCAGTTCTTC
TRBV7-9	-	TRBJ2-3	TRBD1	CASSLRQGNTDTQYF	TGTGCCAGCTCACTCCGACAGGGGAACACAGATACGCAGTATTTT
TRBV20-1	few	TRBJ2-7	-	CSANFLGGVDTYEQYF	TGCAGTGCAAATTTCCTAGGGGGGGTTGATACCTACGAGCAGTACTTC
TRBV4-1	-	TRBJ1-2	TRBD1	CASSQVGRGVHGYTF	TGCGCCAGCAGCCAAGTAGGCAGGGGGGTTCATGGCTACACCTTC
TRBV3-1	once	TRBJ2-7	-	CASSPEGAFPYEQYF	TGTGCCAGCAGCCCAGAAGGGGCCTTCCCCTACGAGCAGTACTTC
TRBV3-1	few	TRBJ2-3	-	CASSQDGLATQYF	TGTGCCAGCAGCCAAGATGGGTTAGCTACGCAGTATTTT
TRBV20-1	-	TRBJ1-2	TRBD1	CSARTGDRGGYTF	TGCAGTGCTAGGACAGGGGATAGGGGTGGCTACACCTTC
TRBV4-3	-	TRBJ2-1	TRBD2	CASSQRAGLAAQEPLTYNERFF	TGCGCCAGCAGCCAAAGGGCTGGACTAGCGGCCCAGGAACCTCTTACATACAATGAGCGGTTCTTC
TRBV28	few	TRBJ2-7	TRBD2	CASTGTSGTYEQYF	TGTGCCAGCACCGGGACTAGCGGGACCTACGAGCAGTACTTC
TRBV20-1	many	TRBJ2-7	TRBD2	CSVATSGSVYEQYF	TGCAGTGTCGCGACTAGCGGGAGTGTCTACGAGCAGTACTTC
TRBV9	few	TRBJ2-4	TRBD2	CASSGGLAGGSRNIQYF	TGTGCCAGCAGCGGGGGACTAGCGGGAGGCTCCCGAAACATTCAGTACTTC
TRBV7-3	few	TRBJ2-1	TRBD2	CASSLFGSSGGHNEQFF	TGTGCCAGCAGCTTATTTGGGAGTAGCGGGGGGCACAATGAGCAGTTCTTC
TRBV2	once	TRBJ2-7	TRBD1	CASRQQGVSCEQYF	TGTGCCAGCAGGCAACAGGGGGTGTCCTGCGAGCAGTACTTC
TRBV7-8	-	TRBJ2-4	TRBD2	CASSLEVLAPQYF	TGTGCCAGCAGCTTAGAGGTACTAGCGCCCCAGTACTTC
TRBV20-1	-	TRBJ2-7	-	CSARGWLAQGEQYF	TGCAGTGCTAGAGGGTGGCTAGCCCAAGGCGAGCAGTACTTC
TRBV3-1	-	TRBJ2-1	TRBD2	CASSQVAGGTDEQFF	TGTGCCAGCAGCCAGGTAGCGGGGGGCACAGATGAGCAGTTCTTC
TRBV3-1	-	TRBJ2-3	TRBD2	CASSHAKRCRGGGGLGTDTQYF	TGTGCCAGCAGCCACGCAAAGCGGTGTCGGGGCGGGGGAGGACTTGGCACAGATACGCAGTATTTT
TRBV11-1	-	TRBJ2-2	-	CASSLRGPNTGELFF	TGTGCCAGCAGCTTAAGGGGACCAAATACCGGGGAGCTGTTTTTT
TRBV28	-	TRBJ2-7	TRBD2	CASSLGLVGSYEQYF	TGTGCCAGCAGCCTGGGACTAGTGGGCTCCTACGAGCAGTACTTC
TRBV6-1	-	TRBJ2-5	-	CASTPGEVETQYF	TGTGCCAGCACCCCGGGGGAGGTAGAGACCCAGTACTTC
TRBV7-6	-	TRBJ1-2	TRBD1	CASSPQTGDQNTF	TGTGCCAGCAGCCCTCAGACAGGGGACCAAAACACCTTC
TRBV7-3	-	TRBJ1-6	TRBD1	CASSLGQGAFSPLHF	TGTGCCAGCAGCTTGGGACAGGGGGCTTTCTCACCCCTCCACTTT
TRBV28	-	TRBJ1-5	-	CASSLSRFSGNQPQHF	TGTGCCAGCAGTTTATCAAGGTTCTCTGGCAATCAGCCCCAGCATTTT
TRBV9	-	TRBJ1-5	-	CVGSVAGERSQPQHF	TGTGTCGGCAGCGTAGCAGGGGAGCGAAGTCAGCCCCAGCATTTT
TRBV20-1	-	TRBJ1-5	-	CSARPPGGYSNQPQHF	TGCAGTGCTAGACCCCCCGGGGGGTATAGCAATCAGCCCCAGCATTTT
TRBV4-1	-	TRBJ2-7	-	CASSQSPGTPRKREQYF	TGCGCCAGCAGCCAATCCCCCGGGACCCCAAGGAAGCGCGAGCAGTACTTC
TRBV4-2	-	TRBJ2-1	-	CASSHHHQQAEDEQFF	TGTGCCAGCAGCCACCACCACCAGCAGGCGGAGGATGAGCAGTTCTTC
TRBV7-6	-	TRBJ2-2	-	CASSPRGSGSYTGELFF	TGTGCCAGCAGCCCCCGCGGGTCCGGGAGTTACACCGGGGAGCTGTTTTTT
TRBV20-1	once	TRBJ1-5	TRBD1	CSAIEQGNQPQHF	TGCAGTGCTATTGAACAGGGGAATCAGCCCCAGCATTTT
TRBV20-1	-	TRBJ1-1	TRBD1	CSAREGAMNTEAFF	TGCAGTGCCCGAGAGGGGGCCATGAACACTGAAGCTTTCTTT
TRBV28	-	TRBJ2-4	-	CASSSYRDTKGGKNIQYF	TGTGCCAGCAGTTCATACCGGGACACCAAGGGGGGCAAAAACATTCAGTACTTC
TRBV7-2	-	TRBJ2-5	TRBD2	CASSRTSGNQETQYF	TGTGCCAGCAGCCGGACTAGCGGGAACCAAGAGACCCAGTACTTC
TRBV21-1	-	TRBJ2-1	-	CASRTYGSAFSYNEQFF	TGTGCCAGCAGAACTTATGGTAGCGCCTTTTCCTACAATGAGCAGTTCTTC
TRBV6-6	-	TRBJ2-5	TRBD1	CASSYQGTGINEQYF	TGTGCCAGCAGTTACCAAGGGACAGGGATCAATGAGCAGTACTTC
TRBV28	-	TRBJ2-4	TRBD1	CASSKLIGTEVAKNIQYF	TGTGCCAGCAGCAAACTCATCGGGACAGAGGTAGCCAAAAACATTCAGTACTTC
TRBV28	few	TRBJ1-2	-	CASSQQGIEYGYTF	TGTGCCAGCAGTCAACAGGGAATAGAGTATGGCTACACCTTC
TRBV11-3	few	TRBJ2-3	TRBD2	CASRPGLSTDTQYF	TGTGCCAGCAGACCGGGACTATCCACAGATACGCAGTATTTT